This T cell receptor (beta chain) was found in a study of blood T cells in healthy people across ages. Individuals who donated were healthy Caucasians from Russia aged roughly 6 to 95. Details on this clonotype: Antigen specificity is unknown.

A second about 7 to 12 cycle PCR used barcoded and J-beta primers. Every cDNA was tagged by a template-switch adaptor with 12 random nucleotides. TCRdb processed the 5' RACE reads anew with MiXCR; each CDR3 protein has one entry. The sample lists about 1,500,000 distinct CDR3 sequences; 25% to 30% were seen once. V lost 4 bases, J lost 6 bases, and 6 bases lay in between. This CDR3 comprises 11 residues. Whole-study results and caveats: As age increased, TCR beta diversity per million T cells fell in a roughly linear fashion. The diversity estimates, figures obtained from one million T cells, were considered underestimates.

The J gene is TRBJ1-2, the V gene TRBV12-3 or TRBV12-4; D is unresolved. The receptor was isolated from a woman in her twenties or thirties in good health. Sequencing was carried out using blood. Here the CDR3 DNA reads TGTGCCAGCAGTTCGATAGATGGCTACACCTTC. This codes for CASSSIDGYTF.